This entry lists 13 T cell receptor beta chains sequenced from one sample in a study of beta chain features in type 1 diabetes. Study conclusions and caveats: All four CD4+ subsets from Type 1 diabetes patients carried moderately but significantly shorter TCRB CDR3s.

Expressed TCRB transcripts were sequenced because the isolated RNA had all been reverse transcribed beforehand. Here immunoSEQ multiplex PCR was the method, and the copy in TCRdb shows in-frame clones only, minus some. The sample contains hundreds of thousands of clones, 11% to 15% of which appear only once. For these receptors, no antigen is known. Sequenced input: naive CD4+ T cells from blood. The receptor set was obtained from a man younger than 35 with type 1 diabetes.

This clone was seen only once. The CDR3 is CASSGSEFYGYTF. The DNA of the CDR3 is TGTGCCAGCAGCGGTTCAGAATTCTATGGCTACACCTTC. The V and J genes are TRBV5-6 and TRBJ1-2; D unclear. Deletions cut 4 bases from V and 4 bases from J, with 11 bases between. Germline-derived CDR1 and CDR2 are SGHDT and YYEEEE. The CDR3 extends over 13 amino acids.

The CDR3 loop is CASSQVGNGGPDTQYF. The CDR3 DNA sequence: TGCGCCAGCAGCCAAGTGGGGAACGGAGGTCCAGATACGCAGTATTTT. V gene TRBV4-3 combines with J gene TRBJ2-3; D is possibly TRBD2 (5 bases). V was pared by 1 base and J by 4 bases, with 15 bases between. The CDR3 length is 16 residues. CDR1 and CDR2 (germline): LGHNA, YSLEER.

The chain uses TRBV5-1 and TRBJ2-3, with D perhaps given as TRBD1 or TRBD2 (6 bases each). The CDR3 is 15 residues long. Between the trimmed V and J ends, which lost 3 bases and 0 bases, there was a span of 11 bases. CDR1 SGHRS and CDR2 YFSETQ come from the germline V gene. The chain's CDR3 is CASSSGGDSTDTQYF. CDR3 DNA sequence: TGCGCCAGCAGCTCCGGGGGCGACAGCACAGATACGCAGTATTTT.

This clone was detected only a few times. The chain employs TRBV9 and TRBJ1-4; no reliable D call. V gave up 3 bases and J gave up 7 bases, with 7 bases separating them. This CDR3 has 12 residues. Per the germline V gene, CDR1 is SGDLS and CDR2 is YYNGEE. The CDR3 protein is CASSDPGEKLFF. The CDR3 region has the DNA TGTGCCAGCAGCGACCCAGGTGAAAAACTGTTTTTT.

This rearrangement joins TRBV30 to TRBJ1-2; D is unclear. Trimming stripped 3 bases from V and 3 bases from J, with 11 bases between. The CDR3 is made up of 13 amino acids. The germline V gene has CDR1 GTSNPN and CDR2 SVGIG (reference sequence). In DNA form, the CDR3 reads TGTGCCTGGAGGGTTAGGACGGACTATGGCTACACCTTC. Protein: CAWRVRTDYGYTF.

For the CDR3, the DNA is TGTGCCAGTGGGACTACGGGTGTCGGGCAGTACTTC. Translation gives CASGTTGVGQYF. The chain joins TRBV2 to TRBJ2-7; 7 bases are a match to TRBD2. The CDR3 consists of 12 residues. After removal of 9 bases from V and 9 bases from J, the junction contained 11 bases not matched to a gene. CDR1 is SNHLY and CDR2 is FYNNEI in the germline V gene.

This clone came up a few times. V and J are TRBV4-1 and TRBJ2-1; TRBD2 might be the D (6 bases). Trimming shortened V by 4 bases and J by 5 bases, and 21 bases separated the two germline ends. The CDR3 extends over 17 amino acids. In germline, CDR1 is MGHRA, CDR2 YSYEKL. The CDR3 DNA is TGCGCCAGCAGCCGCTATACCGGGACTCGGCGGGACAATGAGCAGTTCTTC. Its protein is CASSRYTGTRRDNEQFF.

The CDR3 DNA reads TGTGCCAGCAGCCAAGATTGGCTAGCGGGAGCCAATGAGCAGTTCTTC. This gives the protein CASSQDWLAGANEQFF. The chain couples TRBV4-2 to TRBJ2-1, with TRBD2 matching over 10 bases. Germline CDR1 and CDR2: LGHNA and YNFKEQ. V dropped 0 bases and J dropped 6; count of bases not matched to a gene: 5. The CDR3 has 16 amino acids.

Only a few counts were recorded for this clone. Other DNA sequences of this sample code for an identical CDR3. The gene calls are TRBV9 and TRBJ2-5, with TRBD2 as a possible D gene (6 bases). Germline CDR1 SGDLS, CDR2 YYNGEE. The V gene lost 0 bases and the J gene lost 2 bases, with 8 bases spanning the gap. This CDR3 spans 14 amino acids. The CDR3 region is CASSVGGTQETQYF. The CDR3, as DNA: TGTGCCAGCAGCGTAGGGGGGACTCAAGAGACCCAGTACTTC.

This chain uses TRBV7-9 with TRBJ2-1; D not certain. The V end lost 5 bases, the J end lost 6 bases, and 14 bases lay between the germline ends. The CDR3 runs to 14 residues. CDR1 is SEHNR, CDR2 FQNEAQ, per germline (reference sequence). CDR3 region: CASSLDDGVNEQFF. The DNA of the CDR3 is TGTGCCAGCAGCCTCGACGATGGAGTCAATGAGCAGTTCTTC.

The CDR3 coding sequence is TGTGCCAGTAGTTCGTCCGGGACAATCTCCTACGAGCAGTACTTC. It translates to CASSSSGTISYEQYF. V is TRBV19 and J is TRBJ2-7, with D maybe TRBD1 (6 bases). From germline, CDR1 is LNHDA and CDR2 SQIVND (reference sequence). The CDR3 covers 15 residues. Trimming pared 5 bases from V and 0 bases from J, leaving 14 bases between.

This clone has more than one count but fewer than ten. This rearrangement joins TRBV7-9 to TRBJ2-1, with TRBD2 as a possible D gene (6 bases). Germline V gene lookup returns CDR1 SEHNR and CDR2 FQNEAQ (reference sequence). The CDR3 extends over 16 amino acids. V was trimmed by 5 bases and J by 8 bases, leaving 22 bases between them. As DNA, the CDR3 is TGTGCCAGCAGCGGATCATTCGGGGGTCAGGCGTATGAGCAGTTCTTC. Translating it yields CASSGSFGGQAYEQFF. The whole variable domain, filled in from reference TRBV7-9 and TRBJ2-1, reads DTGVSQNPRHKITKRGQNVTFRCDPISEHNRLYWYRQTLGQGPEFLTYFQNEAQLEKSRLLSDRFSAERPKGSFSTLEIQRTEQGDSAMYLCASSGSFGGQAYEQFFGPGTRLTVL.

A word on this clone: A much larger clone differs by one base, so this may be a read error. The same CDR3 is also encoded by other DNA sequences in this sample. The chain employs TRBV18 and TRBJ2-5, with no clear D. The V end lost 5 bases, the J end lost 2 bases, and 3 bases lay between the germline ends. The CDR3 extends over 11 amino acids. Germline V CDR1 and CDR2: KGHSH, LQKENI. CDR3 DNA sequence: TGTGCCAGCTCAGCGCAAGAGACCCAGTACTTC. It is translated as CASSAQETQYF.